These 31 T cell receptor beta chains were sequenced from one sample in a study of OX40 agonist ivuxolimab in advanced cancers. Sequencing used immunoSEQ multiplex PCR; TCRdb keeps in-frame clones, though not all of them. The table lists roughly 60,000 clones, around 88% of them singletons. The input for sequencing was CD4+ or CD8+ T cells sorted from blood, taken in a trial of the OX40 agonist ivuxolimab. The source of these receptors is an adult with an advanced solid tumor such as melanoma, head and neck, liver or kidney cancer.

The genes are TRBV5-4 and TRBJ2-7; 11 nucleotides match TRBD1. With V trimmed by 4 bases and J by 4 bases, 7 bases remained unmatched. The CDR3 extends over 15 amino acids. CDR1 and CDR2 from the germline V gene are SGHNT and YYREEE (reference sequence). The CDR3 DNA reads as TGTGCCAGCAGCACCGGGACAGGGGGTTGGTACGAGCAGTACTTC. Translated: CASSTGTGGWYEQYF.

The gene calls are TRBV5-1 and TRBJ2-7; 11 positions agree with TRBD2. The germline gives CDR1 SGHRS, CDR2 YFSETQ. V was clipped by 4 bases and J by 2 bases; unmatched bases: 2. CDR3 length: 14 amino acids. The CDR3 protein is CASSQLAGAYEQYF. The DNA for the CDR3 is TGCGCCAGCAGCCAACTAGCGGGGGCCTACGAGCAGTACTTC.

This rearrangement joins TRBV6-5 to TRBJ1-2; no definite D call. This CDR3 has 14 residues. V lost 0 bases to trimming and J lost 6 bases, with 11 bases between them. CDR1 and CDR2 (germline): MNHEY, SVGAGI. The CDR3 protein is CASSYSIPGNGYTF. CDR3 in DNA: TGTGCCAGCAGTTACTCGATACCGGGGAATGGCTACACCTTC.

CDR3 sequence reads: CAWSVVGPTDTQYF. CDR3 in DNA: TGTGCCTGGAGTGTAGTGGGGCCCACAGATACGCAGTATTTT. The rearrangement joins TRBV30 to TRBJ2-3; a possible D gene is TRBD1 (5 bases). The CDR3 extends over 14 amino acids. The germline gives CDR1 GTSNPN, CDR2 SVGIG (reference sequence). The V end lost 0 bases, the J end lost 2 bases, and 9 bases lay between the germline ends.

This clone came up a few times. The chain couples TRBV4-1 to TRBJ1-5, with 8 bases that match TRBD1. CDR1 MGHRA and CDR2 YSYEKL come from the germline V gene. Germline trimming cut 1 base from V and 4 bases from J; bases unmatched to any gene: 6. The CDR3 sequence is 16 residues long. CDR3 bases: TGCGCCAGCAGCCAAGCCCAGGACAGGGTAAATCAGCCCCAGCATTTT. It specifies CASSQAQDRVNQPQHF.

This clone was found once. The rearrangement links TRBV9 to TRBJ2-5; 13 bases agree with TRBD2. Germline assignment: CDR1 SGDLS and CDR2 YYNGEE. The CDR3 has 16 amino acids. V lost 3 bases, J lost 2 bases, and 4 bases stayed unmatched. In DNA, the CDR3 is TGTGCCAGCAGCGCGGGGACTAGCGGGGTTCAAGAGACCCAGTACTTC. It is translated as CASSAGTSGVQETQYF.

The genes are TRBV5-4 and TRBJ1-2; unclear D gene. CDR3 length: 14 residues. Trimming shortened V by 2 bases and J by 4 bases, and 12 bases separated the two germline ends. CDR1 SGHNT and CDR2 YYREEE come from the germline V gene (reference sequence). CDR3 in DNA: TGTGCCAGCAGCTTCGAGATCCCTGTCTATGGCTACACCTTC. Its translation: CASSFEIPVYGYTF.

The chain links TRBV19 to TRBJ2-2; tentative D call: TRBD1 (6 bases). The CDR3 loop spans 14 amino acids. Germline-derived CDR1 and CDR2 are LNHDA and SQIVND (reference sequence). V dropped 3 bases and J dropped 6 bases, with 11 bases sitting between them. CDR3: CASSILAGAGELFF. DNA of the CDR3: TGTGCCAGTAGTATCTTGGCAGGGGCCGGGGAGCTGTTTTTT.

The V and J genes are TRBV19 and TRBJ2-1, with TRBD1 identical over 7 bases. The junction had 8 bases not matched to a gene; V was cut back by 5 bases and J by 10 bases. Per the germline V gene, CDR1 is LNHDA and CDR2 is SQIVND (reference sequence). The CDR3 runs 13 residues. Here the CDR3 reads CASSRDSLIEQFF. The CDR3 coding sequence is TGTGCCAGTAGTCGGGACAGTCTTATCGAGCAGTTCTTC.

This clone was observed a handful of times. The genes are TRBV7-8 and TRBJ1-4, with a weak D call TRBD1 (6 bases). Germline CDR1 is SGHVS and CDR2 is FQNEAQ. V gave up 5 bases and J gave up 7 bases, with 17 bases separating them. This CDR3 region has 15 residues. The CDR3 region is CASSPGAGWGEKLFF. CDR3 bases: TGTGCCAGCAGCCCAGGGGCAGGGTGGGGTGAAAAACTGTTTTTT.

CDR3 DNA sequence: TGCGCCAGCAGCTTCGGGGCTGGGTCCAATGAAAAACTGTTTTTT. It translates to CASSFGAGSNEKLFF. J is TRBJ1-4 and V is TRBV5-1; tentatively, D is TRBD1 (5 bases). CDR3 size: 15 residues. V lost 2 bases, J lost 5 bases, and 13 bases lay in between. CDR1 is SGHRS and CDR2 is YFSETQ in the germline V gene.

The chain carries TRBV11-3 and TRBJ2-1; D may be TRBD1 or TRBD2 (5 bases each). This CDR3 has 14 amino acids. Trimming removed 5 bases from V and 5 bases from J, with 13 bases in between. Germline CDR1 and CDR2: SGHNT and YENEEA. The CDR3 sequence: CASSPAVGDNEQFF. CDR3 nucleotides: TGTGCCAGCAGCCCCGCCGTGGGGGACAATGAGCAGTTCTTC.

The chain joins TRBV28 to TRBJ1-1; weak D call: TRBD1 (6 bases). Germline V gives CDR1 MDHEN, CDR2 SYDVKM. Trimming shortened V by 3 bases and J by 5 bases, and 16 bases separated the two germline ends. The CDR3 length is 15 residues. CDR3: CASSFGDNRLTEAFF. The CDR3 DNA sequence: TGTGCCAGCAGTTTTGGGGACAATAGATTGACTGAAGCTTTCTTT.

The CDR3 reads CASSALQGSDTQYF. In DNA, the CDR3 is TGTGCCAGCAGCGCCCTCCAAGGGTCAGATACGCAGTATTTT. The J gene is TRBJ2-3, the V gene TRBV7-9, with unresolved D. Germline CDR1 is SEHNR and CDR2 is FQNEAQ (reference sequence). The CDR3 has 14 residues. Trimming took 5 bases from V and 4 from J, leaving 13 bases between them.

This clone is a singleton in its sample. This rearrangement joins TRBV19 to TRBJ2-3, with a tentative D call TRBD2 (5 bases). Germline lookup yields CDR1 LNHDA and CDR2 SQIVND (reference sequence). The length of the CDR3 is 15 residues. V dropped 1 base and J dropped 5 bases, with 13 bases sitting between them. The CDR3 loop reads CASSIGGGSGDTQYF. DNA of the CDR3: TGTGCCAGTAGTATAGGCGGCGGAAGCGGAGATACGCAGTATTTT.

This sequence joins TRBV5-4 and TRBJ2-7, with TRBD2 matching 12 bases. Looked up from germline, CDR1 is SGHNT and CDR2 is YYREEE (reference sequence). The CDR3 is 15 residues long. The trim removed 4 bases at V and 1 base at J, leaving 3 bases unmatched. CDR3 DNA sequence: TGTGCCAGCAGCCCTCTAGCGGGAGGGTCCTACGAGCAGTACTTC. The encoded protein is CASSPLAGGSYEQYF.

The V gene is TRBV5-4, the J gene TRBJ2-2, with 8 bases lining up with TRBD2. The CDR3 extends over 13 amino acids. Germline V lookup: CDR1 SGHNT, CDR2 YYREEE (reference sequence). The V gene end was trimmed by 9 bases and the J gene end by 3 bases; junction bases not matched to a gene: 4. In DNA form, the CDR3 reads TGTGCCACTCAGACTAGCGACACCGGGGAGCTGTTTTTT. This gives the protein CATQTSDTGELFF.

V is TRBV10-3 and J is TRBJ2-7; D gene uncertain. CDR1 is ENHRY and CDR2 is SYGVKD in the germline V gene. The CDR3 has 11 amino acids. V was shortened by 5 bases and J by 5 bases, with 7 bases between the two germline ends. The CDR3 region has the DNA TGTGCCATCAGTCCTGGTAACGAGCAGTACTTC. The encoded protein is CAISPGNEQYF.

This rearrangement joins TRBV5-1 to TRBJ2-3; 12 bases are a match to TRBD2. V lost 2 bases to trimming and J lost 0 bases; unmatched junction nucleotides: 4. This CDR3 is built from 17 residues. The V gene's germline CDR1 is SGHRS and CDR2 YFSETQ. The CDR3 loop is CASSFAGTSGSTDTQYF. CDR3 nucleotide sequence: TGCGCCAGCAGCTTCGCCGGGACTAGCGGGAGCACAGATACGCAGTATTTT.

This clone was counted once. The CDR3 spells CASSPRDRGSYNEQFF. In DNA form, the CDR3 reads TGTGCCAGCAGCCCACGGGACAGGGGCTCCTACAATGAGCAGTTCTTC. The J gene is TRBJ2-1, the V gene TRBV7-9; 10 bases map to TRBD1. The CDR3 extends over 16 amino acids. Germline V CDR1 and CDR2: SEHNR, FQNEAQ (reference sequence). V lost 5 bases to trimming and J lost 0 bases; unmatched junction nucleotides: 4.

V and J are TRBV7-8 and TRBJ2-6, with TRBD1 matching 7 bases. This CDR3 spans 18 amino acids. CDR1 is SGHVS and CDR2 is FQNEAQ in the germline V gene. Germline trimming cut 5 bases from V and 2 bases from J; bases unmatched to any gene: 12. CDR3 coding DNA: TGTGCCAGCAGCCCCGGATTTAGTACAGGGGCTGGGGCCAACGTCCTGACTTTC. Translated: CASSPGFSTGAGANVLTF.

The chain joins TRBV7-8 to TRBJ1-2, with D perhaps TRBD1 (6 bases). The germline V gene encodes CDR1 SGHVS and CDR2 FQNEAQ. This CDR3 region has 15 residues. With 1 base removed from V and 4 bases from J, the gap between germline ends came to 13 bases. CDR3 sequence reads: CASSLGLQGFYGYTF. CDR3 in DNA: TGTGCCAGCAGCTTAGGCCTACAGGGTTTCTATGGCTACACCTTC. The full variable domain, in which reference TRBV7-8 and TRBJ1-2 provide the parts outside the CDR3, is GAGVSQSPRYKVAKRGQDVALRCDPISGHVSLFWYQQALGQGPEFLTYFQNEAQLDKSGLPSDRFFAERPEGSVSTLKIQRTQQEDSAVYLCASSLGLQGFYGYTFGSGTRLTVV.

The rearrangement uses TRBV11-3 and TRBJ2-1; no reliable D call. The CDR3 contains 16 residues. Germline values: CDR1 SGHNT, CDR2 YENEEA. V gave up 0 bases and J gave up 4 bases, with 13 bases separating them. The chain's CDR3 is CASSLDAPERYNEQFF. The CDR3 DNA reads TGTGCCAGCAGCTTAGATGCTCCAGAGAGATACAATGAGCAGTTCTTC.

This chain joins TRBV28 and TRBJ2-7; 9 bases agree with TRBD2. This CDR3 contains 14 residues. V shed 8 bases and J 3 bases; nucleotides not matched to a gene: 8. Germline V gene sequence: CDR1 MDHEN, CDR2 SYDVKM. The CDR3 here is CASERGAGDYEQYF. In DNA, the CDR3 is TGTGCCAGCGAGCGGGGGGCGGGAGACTACGAGCAGTACTTC.

The genes are TRBV6-5 and TRBJ2-2; tentatively, D is TRBD2 (6 bases). The ends were cut back, 2 bases at V and 6 bases at J, with 13 bases in the middle. Germline assignment: CDR1 MNHEY and CDR2 SVGAGI. This CDR3 has 15 residues. The CDR3, as DNA: TGTGCCAGCAGTTACGACGGGAGAGGTGCCGGGGAGCTGTTTTTT. Encoded protein: CASSYDGRGAGELFF.

The CDR3 loop reads CASSQDWATGVGGYTF. The DNA of the CDR3 is TGCGCCAGCAGCCAAGATTGGGCGACAGGGGTTGGTGGCTACACCTTC. The chain joins TRBV4-1 to TRBJ1-2; 8 positions match TRBD1. From germline, CDR1 is MGHRA and CDR2 YSYEKL. The CDR3 contains 16 residues. V dropped 0 bases and J dropped 7; count of bases not matched to a gene: 10.

This clone showed up just a few times. The chain combines TRBV30 with TRBJ1-3; D remains ambiguous. This CDR3 is built from 11 residues. CDR1 and CDR2 (germline): GTSNPN, SVGIG (reference sequence). V lost 4 bases to trimming and J lost 0 bases, with 1 base between them. The CDR3: CAWISGNTIYF. The CDR3 DNA sequence: TGTGCCTGGATCTCTGGAAACACCATATATTTT.

The V and J genes are TRBV15 and TRBJ2-6; unclear D gene. Per germline, CDR1 LNHNV and CDR2 YYDKDF (reference sequence). This CDR3 spans 16 amino acids. The V end was cut by 8 bases, the J end by 4 bases, with 18 bases between. CDR3 sequence (DNA): TGTGCCACCCAAAACGGACGCATGGTAGGGGCCAACGTCCTGACTTTC. Its translation is CATQNGRMVGANVLTF.

J is TRBJ2-7 and V is TRBV15, with 8 bases aligning to TRBD2. Trimming cost V 0 bases and J 4 bases; bases outside gene matches: 2. This CDR3 is 14 amino acids long. Germline CDR1 and CDR2: LNHNV and YYDKDF (reference sequence). The DNA of the CDR3 is TGTGCCACCAGCAGAGATCGGGGGGGATACGAGCAGTACTTC. Protein sequence: CATSRDRGGYEQYF.

J is TRBJ2-3 and V is TRBV7-8; 15 bases map to TRBD2. The CDR3 is made up of 15 amino acids. V gave up 3 bases and J gave up 6 bases; unmatched junction bases: 1. The germline V gene encodes CDR1 SGHVS and CDR2 FQNEAQ. CDR3 sequence: CASSFGLAGGDTQYF. CDR3 DNA: TGTGCCAGCAGCTTTGGACTAGCGGGAGGGGATACGCAGTATTTT.

The chain has TRBV11-3 and TRBJ1-1; 7 bases agree with TRBD1. The ends lost 3 bases at V and 0 bases at J; junction bases unmatched: 4. CDR1 and CDR2 from the germline V gene are SGHNT and YENEEA. The CDR3 runs 15 residues. The CDR3 reads CASSFLGQMNTEAFF. CDR3 nucleotide sequence: TGTGCCAGCAGCTTCCTGGGACAGATGAACACTGAAGCTTTCTTT.